A selection of T cell receptor beta chains follows, all from one sample in a study of early T cells in non-severe SARS-CoV-2 infection. A single record per CDR3 protein comes from TCRdb applying MiXCR to the 5' RACE reads. The sample shows some 70,000 distinct CDR3 sequences, approximately 8.3% of them seen only once. The sample was whole blood. These receptors were collected from an adult who was a healthcare worker with PCR-confirmed SARS-CoV-2 infection or an uninfected control (not recorded which). CDR3s include the opening cysteine and the closing phenylalanine or tryptophan. The D gene is left open where the match is weak. The listing skips clone size in some rows; elsewhere it reads once, few, many or a size class.

V,J,size,D,DNA,CDR3
TRBV7-2,TRBJ1-1,many,TRBD1,TGTGCCAGCAGCTTAGCGCGCGGGACAGAACAGAGGGGGGCTTTCTTT,CASSLARGTEQRGAFF
TRBV27,TRBJ1-5,-,-,TGTGCCAGCAGCGAGGACAGCTATCAGCCCCAGCATTTT,CASSEDSYQPQHF
TRBV11-2,TRBJ2-5,many,-,TGTGCCAGCAGCTTTTCCCACAGGGTGACCGTCCAAGAGACCCAGTACTTC,CASSFSHRVTVQETQYF
TRBV18,TRBJ1-6,-,TRBD1,TGTGCCAGCTCACCGGGACAGCCACAATCACCCCTCCACTTT,CASSPGQPQSPLHF
TRBV30,TRBJ2-7,few,-,TGTGCCTGGAATACGGGAACGGGGTCCTACGAGCAGTACTTC,CAWNTGTGSYEQYF
TRBV2,TRBJ2-3,-,TRBD2,TGTGCCAGCAGATGGACTAGCGGGAGGGATACGCAGTATTTT,CASRWTSGRDTQYF
TRBV7-2,TRBJ2-7,-,-,TGTGCCAGCAGCTTCGCGGACTGGTCCTACGAGCAGTACTTC,CASSFADWSYEQYF
TRBV14,TRBJ2-5,few,-,TGTGCCAGCAGCCAAGCTCGAGAGACCCAGTACTTC,CASSQARETQYF
TRBV6-6,TRBJ1-2,many,-,TGTGCCAGCAGTTTCAACAGGGAGGGTGGCTACACCTTC,CASSFNREGGYTF
TRBV29-1,TRBJ2-5,few,-,TGCAGCGTTGTTGGCAGGGAGGAGACCCAGTACTTC,CSVVGREETQYF
TRBV7-3,TRBJ2-1,few,TRBD1,TGTGCCAGCAGCTCCCGGGACAGGGTCTACAATGAGCAGTTCTTC,CASSSRDRVYNEQFF
TRBV4-1,TRBJ2-7,few,-,TGCGCCAGCAGCCAAGATATTGGGGGGCTGGGCGAGCAGTACTTC,CASSQDIGGLGEQYF
TRBV27,TRBJ2-7,many,TRBD1,TGTGCCAGCAGGTCAGCAGTTTATTTTGGGGGACAGGGCTACGAGCAGTACTTC,CASRSAVYFGGQGYEQYF
TRBV20-1,TRBJ1-1,few,TRBD1,TGCAGTGGCAACAGGGGGCTGACCACTGAAGCTTTCTTT,CSGNRGLTTEAFF
TRBV12-3/TRBV12-4,TRBJ1-1,many,TRBD1,TGTGCCAGCACCATGACAGGGGACGGTGAAGCTTTCTTT,CASTMTGDGEAFF
TRBV10-3,TRBJ2-3,many,TRBD2,TGTGCCATCTCCCAAGATGCGGGAGGTACAGATACGCAGTATTTT,CAISQDAGGTDTQYF
TRBV13,TRBJ2-7,many,TRBD1,TGTGCCAGCAGCCCGGGACAGGGGAACTACGAGCAGTACTTC,CASSPGQGNYEQYF
TRBV7-2,TRBJ2-3,-,-,TGTGCCAGCAGCTTACAACAAGGCCGCACAGATACGCAGTATTTT,CASSLQQGRTDTQYF
TRBV19,TRBJ1-5,few,-,TGTGCCAGCCGGGATCGGGGGTATCAGCCCCAGCATTTT,CASRDRGYQPQHF
TRBV28,TRBJ2-4,-,-,TGTGCCAGCAGTTTGCAGGGTAGCGCCAAAAACATTCAGTACTTC,CASSLQGSAKNIQYF
TRBV20-1,TRBJ1-6,-,TRBD1,TGCAGTGCTACCCTGGGACAGGGGAGGAATTCACCCCTCCACTTT,CSATLGQGRNSPLHF
TRBV18,TRBJ1-2,many,-,TGTGCCAGCTCAAAGGGGGACACGGATGGCTACACCTTC,CASSKGDTDGYTF
TRBV9,TRBJ2-1,few,TRBD2,TGTGCCAGCAGCGTTAGCGGGATCGACAATGAGCAGTTCTTC,CASSVSGIDNEQFF
TRBV7-3,TRBJ2-5,-,-,TGTGCCAGCAGCTCCGACGGGGAGACCCAGTACTTC,CASSSDGETQYF
TRBV7-8,TRBJ2-1,-,-,TGTGCCAGCAGCTTACGGGGGACATCCTACAATGAGCAGTTCTTC,CASSLRGTSYNEQFF
TRBV6-4,TRBJ2-7,many,-,TGTGCCAGCAGGCCCCTAGCGCTACCCTACGAGCAGTACTTC,CASRPLALPYEQYF
TRBV5-4,TRBJ1-6,-,-,TGTGCCAGCAGCTTGGGGGTGGTTGGTTCACCCCTCCACTTT,CASSLGVVGSPLHF
TRBV5-1,TRBJ2-3,many,TRBD1,TGCGCCAGCAGCTCCCGGTTAGGGGGCAATGCAGATACGCAGTATTTT,CASSSRLGGNADTQYF
TRBV12-5,TRBJ1-1,few,TRBD1,TGTGCTAGTGGTTGGCACAGGGGAGAAGCTTTCTTT,CASGWHRGEAFF
TRBV20-1,TRBJ2-7,many,-,TGCAGTGCGCCAACGGGCGGCTACGAGCAGTACTTC,CSAPTGGYEQYF
TRBV7-9,TRBJ2-7,many,-,TGTGCCAGCAGCTTCTCTTTCGCACCCGAGCAGTACTTC,CASSFSFAPEQYF
TRBV19,TRBJ2-6,-,TRBD1,TGTGCCAGTAGTCCGGACAGGGTAGAGGGGGCCAACGTCCTGACTTTC,CASSPDRVEGANVLTF
TRBV20-1,TRBJ2-7,-,TRBD1,TGCAGTGCTAAGGACAGGGGTTACCACGAGCAGTACTTC,CSAKDRGYHEQYF
TRBV10-3,TRBJ2-7,-,TRBD1,TGTGCCTCCCGCCGGGACAGGTCCTACGAGCAGTACTTC,CASRRDRSYEQYF
TRBV11-2,TRBJ2-1,few,TRBD2,TGTGCCAGCAGCTTAGCTGTGGGACTAGCGGGAGAAGAGCAGTTCTTC,CASSLAVGLAGEEQFF
TRBV28,TRBJ1-2,many,-,TGTGCCAGCAGTCCACAGGAGAAGCTTGGCTACACCTTC,CASSPQEKLGYTF
TRBV6-2/TRBV6-3,TRBJ2-5,-,-,TGTGCCAGCAGTTACAGGGTAGAACCAGAGACCCAGTACTTC,CASSYRVEPETQYF
TRBV29-1,TRBJ2-3,few,-,TGCAGCGTTGAAGGACTCACCGGCACAGATACGCAGTATTTT,CSVEGLTGTDTQYF
TRBV20-1,TRBJ2-1,many,TRBD2,TGCAGTGCCACGACCGGGACTAGCCGTCGGGGTTACAATGAGCAGTTCTTC,CSATTGTSRRGYNEQFF
TRBV6-2/TRBV6-3,TRBJ2-1,-,-,TGTGCCAGCAGTTACTCTCTTACCTACAATGAGCAGTTCTTC,CASSYSLTYNEQFF
TRBV20-1,TRBJ2-2,many,TRBD2,TGCAGTGCTAGAGATCCGGAAAAACTAGCGGGATCGAAAACCGGGGAGCTGTTTTTT,CSARDPEKLAGSKTGELFF
TRBV6-2/TRBV6-3,TRBJ2-3,many,-,TGTGCCAGCACGGCTTGGAGCACAGATACGCAGTATTTT,CASTAWSTDTQYF
TRBV2,TRBJ2-7,-,-,TGTGCCAGCGGGAGCGGTTACTCCTACGAGCAGTACTTC,CASGSGYSYEQYF
TRBV20-1,TRBJ2-2,many,TRBD2,TGCAGTGCTAGCCGGGGGACTAGCGGGGCGAACACCGGGGAGCTGTTTTTT,CSASRGTSGANTGELFF
TRBV29-1,TRBJ2-1,few,-,TGCAGCGTTGGGACTCAATCCTACAATGAGCAGTTCTTC,CSVGTQSYNEQFF
TRBV7-9,TRBJ1-5,-,TRBD1,TGTGCCAGCAGCCCCAGGGGGACCGATCAGCCCCAGCATTTT,CASSPRGTDQPQHF
TRBV5-1,TRBJ2-1,-,-,TGCGCCAGCAGCTTGCATTCGAACAATGAGCAGTTCTTC,CASSLHSNNEQFF
TRBV5-1,TRBJ2-7,many,-,TGCGCCAGCAGCTTTTCACAGGTCTCCTACGAGCAGTACTTC,CASSFSQVSYEQYF
TRBV21-1,TRBJ2-4,few,-,TGTGCCAGCGTTCATATCCCCGGGACAGTCAAAAAAAACATTCAGTACTTC,CASVHIPGTVKKNIQYF
TRBV5-1,TRBJ2-7,-,-,TGCGCCAGCAGCTCAGACAGCAACTACGAGCAGTACTTC,CASSSDSNYEQYF
TRBV1,TRBJ2-1,-,-,TGCACCAGCAGCCCTATACTAGCGCGTGCCCATCCGGGTGAGCAGTTCTTC,CTSSPILARAHPGEQFF
TRBV20-1,TRBJ1-2,few,-,TGCAGTGGCACGTTTCCGGTGTCCAACTATGGCTACACCTTC,CSGTFPVSNYGYTF
TRBV27,TRBJ1-6,-,TRBD1,TGTGCCAGCAGTCTGCCCGACAGGGGTTCACCCCTCCACTTT,CASSLPDRGSPLHF
TRBV20-1,TRBJ1-6,-,TRBD1,TGCAGTGCTGGAGACGCAGGGGGCATTAATTCACCCCTCCACTTT,CSAGDAGGINSPLHF
TRBV12-3/TRBV12-4,TRBJ2-3,-,-,TGTGCCAGCAGTTTAATTGGGACAAGGAGCACAGATACGCAGTATTTT,CASSLIGTRSTDTQYF
TRBV19,TRBJ2-7,few,-,TGTGCCAGTCGGACGGCCCTCGGCGAGCAGTACTTC,CASRTALGEQYF
TRBV5-6,TRBJ1-5,few,-,TGTGCCAGCAGCGATACAGGTCTGGGGGGTCAGCCCCAGCATTTT,CASSDTGLGGQPQHF
TRBV5-1,TRBJ2-1,-,TRBD2,TGCGCCAGCAGCTGGGGACTAGCGGGAGCGCTGTACAATGAGCAGTTCTTC,CASSWGLAGALYNEQFF